A single sample gave rise to the 26 T cell receptor beta chains below, sequenced in a study of long-term antiretroviral therapy in people with HIV. The assay used was immunoSEQ (version v3.0), run at survey level. The data were produced by immunoSEQ multiplex PCR, yet TCRdb's version contains in-frame clones alone and is incomplete. The sample yields about 9,200 clones, roughly 70% seen once. The specimen comprised unsorted PBMCs, sampled 1.8 years before starting antiretroviral therapy. These receptors all come from a man in his forties or fifties with HIV.

V gene TRBV14 combines with J gene TRBJ1-2; D not certain. CDR3 length: 13 residues. The germline V gene has CDR1 SGHDN and CDR2 FVKESK. V was cut by 0 bases and J by 1 base, with 3 bases left in between. CDR3 loop: CASSQEINYGYTF. The CDR3 DNA is TGTGCCAGCAGCCAAGAGATTAACTATGGCTACACCTTC.

The chain uses TRBV5-4 and TRBJ2-2; D is unclear. V dropped 2 bases and J dropped 6 bases, with 14 bases sitting between them. The germline gives CDR1 SGHNT, CDR2 YYREEE (reference sequence). CDR3 length: 15 residues. The CDR3 loop is CASSFPSPLSGELFF. The CDR3 DNA follows: TGTGCCAGCAGCTTCCCCTCTCCCCTCTCCGGGGAGCTGTTTTTT.

This chain links TRBV30 with TRBJ1-5, with a tentative D call TRBD1 (5 bases). V was cut by 0 bases and J by 0 bases, with 9 bases left in between. This CDR3 is built from 15 residues. Germline CDR1 and CDR2: GTSNPN and SVGIG (reference sequence). CDR3 coding DNA: TGTGCCTGGAGTGTTCGGGGCTTTAGCAATCAGCCCCAGCATTTT. It specifies CAWSVRGFSNQPQHF.

This clone was counted between two and nine times. V is TRBV5-5 and J is TRBJ1-2; 7 bases are shared with TRBD1. CDR3 length: 14 residues. J was trimmed by 3 bases and V by 3 bases; bases with no gene match: 5. Germline CDR1 SGHKS, CDR2 YYEKEE (reference sequence). CDR3 in DNA: TGTGCCAGCAGCTACACAGGGGCCGACTATGGCTACACCTTC. It yields the protein CASSYTGADYGYTF.

This chain links TRBV19 with TRBJ1-1, with 7 nucleotides matching TRBD1. This CDR3 is 18 amino acids long. J was trimmed by 3 bases and V by 3 bases; bases with no gene match: 16. From germline, CDR1 is LNHDA and CDR2 SQIVND (reference sequence). This CDR3 reads CASSIIGGSGQGDTEAFF. The CDR3 bases are TGTGCCAGTAGTATTATTGGGGGTTCCGGGCAGGGGGACACTGAAGCTTTCTTT. The full variable domain, completed using reference TRBV19 and TRBJ1-1, is DGGITQSPKYLFRKEGQNVTLSCEQNLNHDAMYWYRQDPGQGLRLIYYSQIVNDFQKGDIAEGYSVSREKKESFPLTVTSAQKNPTAFYLCASSIIGGSGQGDTEAFFGQGTRLTVV.

The J gene is TRBJ2-5, the V gene TRBV18; unclear D gene. The CDR3 has 13 residues. The V end lost 2 bases, the J end lost 3 bases, and 7 bases lay between the germline ends. Looked up from germline, CDR1 is KGHSH and CDR2 is LQKENI. The CDR3 DNA is TGTGCCAGCTCACCATGGGAAGAAGAGACCCAGTACTTC. Amino acids: CASSPWEEETQYF.

This chain connects TRBV19 to TRBJ1-5; the match to TRBD1 covers 9 bases. The CDR3 contains 17 residues. Per germline, CDR1 LNHDA and CDR2 SQIVND (reference sequence). V trimming: 4 bases; J trimming: 5 bases; junction bases outside the gene matches: 12. The CDR3 DNA sequence: TGTGCCAGTAGTACGCGGGACAGGGCGACCTCTCATCAGCCCCAGCATTTT. The encoded protein is CASSTRDRATSHQPQHF.

This clone was seen more than once but under ten times. The chain joins TRBV27 to TRBJ2-7, with TRBD1 matching 10 bases. Germline CDR1 MNHEY, CDR2 SMNVEV (reference sequence). The CDR3 is 16 amino acids. V dropped 1 base and J dropped 5; count of bases not matched to a gene: 8. The CDR3, as DNA: TGTGCCAGCAGTTTATTAACCGGGACAGGGGTCCACGAGCAGTACTTC. Its protein is CASSLLTGTGVHEQYF.

The chain joins TRBV27 to TRBJ1-2; D call uncertain. The CDR3 is made up of 14 amino acids. The germline V gene encodes CDR1 MNHEY and CDR2 SMNVEV (reference sequence). The V end lost 0 bases, the J end lost 7 bases, and 12 bases lay between the germline ends. The CDR3 region has the DNA TGTGCCAGCAGTTTATCGATAAGTATGGCTGGCTACACCTTC. Its protein is CASSLSISMAGYTF.

This clone was observed a handful of times. The V and J genes are TRBV19 and TRBJ1-6; no clear D gene. The CDR3 has 13 residues. V was shortened by 7 bases and J by 6 bases, with 10 bases between the two germline ends. Per germline, CDR1 LNHDA and CDR2 SQIVND (reference sequence). CDR3 loop: CASTYALNSPLHF. Here the CDR3 DNA reads TGTGCCAGTACCTACGCGCTTAATTCACCCCTCCACTTT.

The chain recombines TRBV5-8 with TRBJ2-7; D gene uncertain. The V gene lost 0 bases and the J gene lost 0 bases, with 13 bases spanning the gap. This CDR3 contains 16 residues. CDR1 SGHTS and CDR2 YDEGEE come from the germline V gene. The CDR3 coding sequence is TGTGCCAGCAGCTTGGGGCCAATACCCCACTCCTACGAGCAGTACTTC. This gives the protein CASSLGPIPHSYEQYF.

This chain links TRBV28 with TRBJ1-2; D gene uncertain. V was cut by 2 bases and J by 6 bases, with 10 bases left in between. CDR1 is MDHEN, CDR2 SYDVKM, per germline. This CDR3 comprises 13 residues. The DNA of the CDR3 is TGTGCCAGCAGTTTAACGTTTCCAGATGGCTACACCTTC. This codes for CASSLTFPDGYTF.

This sequence joins TRBV5-1 and TRBJ2-3; 10 positions agree with TRBD2. Trimming took 2 bases from V and 0 from J; bases not matched to a gene: 3. CDR3 length: 16 amino acids. CDR1 is SGHRS and CDR2 is YFSETQ in the germline V gene. The CDR3, as DNA: TGCGCCAGCAGCTTTAGCGGGGGGCTCAGCACAGATACGCAGTATTTT. Its translation: CASSFSGGLSTDTQYF.

This clone was found a few times. The chain links TRBV11-2 to TRBJ1-2; TRBD1 is a possible D gene (5 bases). V shed 1 base and J shed 5 bases, with 14 bases lying between them. Germline CDR1 and CDR2: SGHAT and FQNNGV. This CDR3 spans 15 amino acids. CDR3 bases: TGTGCCAGCAGCTTAGTACGGCAGGGAGTATATGGCTACACCTTC. Its translation: CASSLVRQGVYGYTF.

The chain uses TRBV18 and TRBJ1-6, with a possible D match to TRBD1 (5 bases). The ends were cut back, 3 bases at V and 5 bases at J, with 17 bases in the middle. The CDR3 contains 17 residues. CDR1 is KGHSH and CDR2 is LQKENI in the germline V gene. This CDR3 reads CASSPLSGASNNSPLHF. CDR3 sequence (DNA): TGTGCCAGCTCACCCCTGAGTGGGGCCTCAAATAATTCACCCCTCCACTTT.

V and J are TRBV11-3 and TRBJ1-1; 7 nucleotides agree with TRBD1. CDR1 and CDR2 from the germline V gene are SGHNT and YENEEA. The CDR3 totals 14 residues. J gave up 5 bases and V 5 bases, and 8 bases lay outside the gene matches. The CDR3 DNA reads as TGTGCCAGCAGCACCAGACAGGGTTGGACTGAAGCTTTCTTT. Encoded protein: CASSTRQGWTEAFF.

The chain has TRBV7-9 and TRBJ2-3; 8 positions agree with TRBD1. J gave up 3 bases and V 8 bases, and 1 base lay outside the gene matches. This CDR3 region has 12 residues. Germline CDR1 SEHNR, CDR2 FQNEAQ (reference sequence). The CDR3 nucleotides read TGTGCCAGCGGACAGGGTACAGATACGCAGTATTTT. It codes for CASGQGTDTQYF. Filled out from reference TRBV7-9 and TRBJ2-3, the complete variable domain reads DTGVSQNPRHKITKRGQNVTFRCDPISEHNRLYWYRQTLGQGPEFLTYFQNEAQLEKSRLLSDRFSAERPKGSFSTLEIQRTEQGDSAMYLCASGQGTDTQYFGPGTRLTVL.

The chain combines TRBV6-5 with TRBJ1-1; possibly TRBD1 for D (5 bases). Germline CDR1 and CDR2: MNHEY and SVGAGI. This CDR3 is 13 amino acids long. Trimming stripped 2 bases from V and 6 bases from J, with 10 bases between. The CDR3 is CASSYGRVSEAFF. CDR3 DNA: TGTGCCAGCAGTTACGGCAGGGTATCTGAAGCTTTCTTT.

The CDR3 spells CATCKALNNSPLHF. CDR3 nucleotide sequence: TGTGCTACCTGCAAGGCCCTAAATAATTCACCCCTCCACTTT. The chain combines TRBV6-6 with TRBJ1-6; D not certain. The CDR3 consists of 14 residues. The germline V gene has CDR1 MNHNY and CDR2 SVGAGI (reference sequence).

V usage is TRBV7-2 and J usage is TRBJ2-1; 12 bases match TRBD2. In germline, CDR1 is SGHTA, CDR2 FQGNSA. V was pared by 3 bases and J by 7 bases, with 1 base of the junction left unmatched. The CDR3 has 14 amino acids. Written as DNA, the CDR3 is TGTGCCAGCAGCTTCACTAGCGGGGGGAATGAGCAGTTCTTC. It encodes CASSFTSGGNEQFF.

The chain uses TRBV6-6 and TRBJ2-2; 7 nucleotides line up with TRBD1. The V segment lost 5 bases and the J segment 2 bases; nucleotides outside the gene matches: 5. Looked up from germline, CDR1 is MNHNY and CDR2 is SVGAGI (reference sequence). The CDR3 length is 15 residues. Here the CDR3 DNA reads TGTGCCAGCAGTCGGGACAGAACTAACACCGGGGAGCTGTTTTTT. Protein: CASSRDRTNTGELFF.

This clone was counted only a few times. This rearrangement joins TRBV30 to TRBJ1-2; D is undetermined. CDR1 GTSNPN and CDR2 SVGIG come from the germline V gene (reference sequence). Between the trimmed V and J ends, which lost 5 bases and 7 bases, there was a span of 14 bases. This CDR3 has 12 amino acids. The CDR3 region has the DNA TGTGCCTGGGTCGGGCAAGCAGGTGGCTACACCTTC. Its protein product is CAWVGQAGGYTF.

This clone is labeled medium-sized. This sequence joins TRBV5-6 and TRBJ2-1; 10 positions match TRBD1. The CDR3 length is 16 residues. Per germline, CDR1 SGHDT and CDR2 YYEEEE. V shed 4 bases and J 7 bases; nucleotides not matched to a gene: 11. The CDR3 DNA reads TGTGCCAGCAGCGCCGGGGGCGGGACAGGGGAAAATGAGCAGTTCTTC. It is translated as CASSAGGGTGENEQFF.

CDR3 nucleotides: TGTGCCAGCAGCCCGACTCCCAGGGGCACAGATACGCAGTATTTT. This encodes CASSPTPRGTDTQYF. The chain combines TRBV5-4 with TRBJ2-3; maybe TRBD1 (5 bases). There are 15 residues in the CDR3. V lost 4 bases to trimming and J lost 1 base, with 13 bases between them. Per germline, CDR1 SGHNT and CDR2 YYREEE (reference sequence).

This sequence joins TRBV2 and TRBJ1-1; D uncertain. V dropped 3 bases and J dropped 2 bases, with 7 bases sitting between them. Germline V gene sequence: CDR1 SNHLY, CDR2 FYNNEI. The CDR3 consists of 13 residues. CDR3 nucleotides: TGTGCCAGCAGTGATGAGCCTAACACTGAAGCTTTCTTT. Its translation is CASSDEPNTEAFF.

The chain joins TRBV29-1 to TRBJ2-7, with D possibly TRBD1 on 6 matching bases. The germline gives CDR1 SQVTM, CDR2 ANQGSEA. V lost 6 bases, J lost 6 bases, and 15 bases lay in between. The CDR3 has 12 amino acids. CDR3 in DNA: TGCAGCGTGGGGGCAGGTGGGGTCGAGCAGTACTTC. Translating it yields CSVGAGGVEQYF.